The clone carrying this TCR beta chain was seen ten or more times. Its antigen is unknown. Here immunoSEQ multiplex PCR was the method, and the copy in TCRdb shows in-frame clones only, minus some. The sample includes some 130,000 clones, 84% of them seen just once. This record belongs to a study of cytomegalovirus exposure and HLA in healthy donors. Findings and caveats of the study: The study put under 200 TCR beta chains on its list as cytomegalovirus-associated. It was confirmed in vitro that a few of the CMV-associated chains were specific for CMV antigens.

CDR1 and CDR2 from the germline V gene are LNHDA and SQIVND (reference sequence). The CDR3 totals 15 residues. With V trimmed by 6 bases and J by 5 bases, 7 bases remained unmatched. The sequenced material came from PBMCs. The chain couples TRBV19 to TRBJ2-2; TRBD1 aligns across 9 bases. The TCR sequence derives from a woman aged 30 to 39 in good health and CMV-seronegative. In DNA form, the CDR3 reads TGTGCCAGTAGACCAATGGGACAGGGAACCGGGGAGCTGTTTTTT. Translated, it gives CASRPMGQGTGELFF.